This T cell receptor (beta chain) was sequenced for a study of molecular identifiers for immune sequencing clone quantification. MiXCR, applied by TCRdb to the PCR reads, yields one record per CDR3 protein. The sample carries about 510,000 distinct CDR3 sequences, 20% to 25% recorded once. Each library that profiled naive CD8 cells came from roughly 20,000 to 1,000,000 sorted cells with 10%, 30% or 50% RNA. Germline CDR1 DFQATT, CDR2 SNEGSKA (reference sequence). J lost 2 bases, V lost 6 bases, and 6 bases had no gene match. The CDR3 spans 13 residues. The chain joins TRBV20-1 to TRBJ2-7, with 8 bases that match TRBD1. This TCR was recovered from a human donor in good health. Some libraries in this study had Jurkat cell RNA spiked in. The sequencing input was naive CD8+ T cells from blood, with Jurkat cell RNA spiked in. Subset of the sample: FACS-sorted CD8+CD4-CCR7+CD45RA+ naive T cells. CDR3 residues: CSASGTGTYEQYF. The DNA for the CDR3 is TGCAGTGCCTCCGGGACAGGAACCTACGAGCAGTACTTC.